The 30 T cell receptor beta chains in this list originate from one sample, sequenced in a study of T cell clonotyping in hematopoietic cell transplantation. Assay used: immunoSEQ multiplex PCR; TCRdb lists only in-frame clones, some missing. The profile shows approximately 12,000 clones, roughly 76% of them singletons. This specimen was peripheral blood mononuclear cells, taken 180 days after allogeneic stem cell transplant. The receptor source for this set is a male patient between 55 and 70 years old who had an allogeneic stem cell transplant from an unrelated donor, so the T cells may come from the graft donor. Some clones in this sample may be carry-over from other donors' samples.

The gene calls are TRBV5-6 and TRBJ1-1, with D perhaps matching TRBD1 (5 bases). Germline V gene lookup returns CDR1 SGHDT and CDR2 YYEEEE. This CDR3 has 12 residues. The germline V and J ends were trimmed by 4 bases and 8 bases, with 12 bases remaining between them. The CDR3 loop reads CASSRLGEEAFF. The CDR3 region has the DNA TGTGCCAGCAGCCGGTTAGGGGAAGAAGCTTTCTTT.

This chain links TRBV28 with TRBJ2-7; 9 bases fit TRBD2. Germline V lookup: CDR1 MDHEN, CDR2 SYDVKM. The CDR3 totals 14 residues. V was pared by 6 bases and J by 1 base, with 4 bases of the junction left unmatched. The CDR3 spells CASRFSGSSYEQYF. In nucleotides, the CDR3 is TGTGCCAGCAGATTTAGCGGGAGTTCCTACGAGCAGTACTTC.

V gene TRBV5-1 combines with J gene TRBJ1-1, with 7 positions matching TRBD1. The CDR3 spans 14 residues. Trimming took 3 bases from V and 2 from J; bases not matched to a gene: 4. Germline CDR1 is SGHRS and CDR2 is YFSETQ. CDR3 residues: CASSSGQPNTEAFF. DNA of the CDR3: TGCGCCAGCAGCTCGGGACAGCCTAACACTGAAGCTTTCTTT.

The chain combines TRBV7-9 with TRBJ1-6; 9 bases fit TRBD1. Germline loops: CDR1 SEHNR, CDR2 FQNEAQ (reference sequence). CDR3 length equals 15 residues. V lost 5 bases to trimming and J lost 7 bases; unmatched junction nucleotides: 6. CDR3 sequence reads: CASSLQGAMNSPLHF. As DNA, the CDR3 is TGTGCCAGCAGCCTACAGGGGGCTATGAATTCACCCCTCCACTTT.

The chain has TRBV6-4 and TRBJ1-1, with a weak D call TRBD1 (5 bases). This CDR3 is built from 13 residues. Germline V CDR1 and CDR2: MRHNA, SNTAGT. The V gene lost 4 bases and the J gene lost 1 base, with 7 bases spanning the gap. CDR3 in DNA: TGTGCCAGCAGTGTAACAGGGAACACTGAAGCTTTCTTT. Its translation is CASSVTGNTEAFF.

This clone turned up a few times. This chain links TRBV27 with TRBJ2-1, with D hard to call. Germline CDR1 and CDR2: MNHEY and SMNVEV (reference sequence). Trimming removed 3 bases from V and 4 bases from J, with 16 bases in between. This CDR3 spans 16 amino acids. Written as DNA, the CDR3 is TGTGCCAGCAGTTTTTGGCGGCCTGAGAAATACAATGAGCAGTTCTTC. It translates to CASSFWRPEKYNEQFF.

The chain couples TRBV7-9 to TRBJ2-3; D assignment may be TRBD1 or TRBD2 (5 bases each). Trimming removed 5 bases from V and 4 bases from J, with 16 bases in between. The CDR3 loop spans 15 amino acids. Germline assignment: CDR1 SEHNR and CDR2 FQNEAQ (reference sequence). The CDR3 DNA is TGTGCCAGCAGCCGTGGGACCCCGGCGGCAGATACGCAGTATTTT. It encodes CASSRGTPAADTQYF.

The chain carries TRBV6-5 and TRBJ2-1, with 8 positions matching TRBD1. Germline trimming cut 4 bases from V and 9 bases from J; bases unmatched to any gene: 8. This CDR3 spans 14 amino acids. Germline CDR1 MNHEY, CDR2 SVGAGI. The CDR3 bases are TGTGCCAGCAGTTTGGACAGGGTACGGGTTGAGCAGTTCTTC. This gives the protein CASSLDRVRVEQFF.

V usage is TRBV30 and J usage is TRBJ1-5; D unclear. The CDR3 totals 13 residues. Germline CDR1 reads GTSNPN; CDR2 reads SVGIG (reference sequence). V was pared by 4 bases and J by 4 bases, with 11 bases between. Here the CDR3 reads CAWNWGRNQPQHF. Written as DNA, the CDR3 is TGTGCCTGGAACTGGGGTAGGAATCAGCCCCAGCATTTT. The full variable domain, its missing parts supplied by reference TRBV30 and TRBJ1-5, is SQTIHQWPATLVQPVGSPLSLECTVEGTSNPNLYWYRQAAGRGLQLLFYSVGIGQISSEVPQNLSASRPQDRQFILSSKKLLLSDSGFYLCAWNWGRNQPQHFGDGTRLSIL.

This chain uses TRBV2 with TRBJ1-1; perhaps TRBD1 as D (5 bases). The germline V gene has CDR1 SNHLY and CDR2 FYNNEI. The CDR3 length is 11 residues. Trimming pared 7 bases from V and 8 bases from J, leaving 11 bases between. The CDR3 protein is CASNTGTEAFF. The CDR3 nucleotides read TGTGCCAGCAACACCGGGACGGAAGCTTTCTTT.

The chain combines TRBV30 with TRBJ2-7; no firm D call. In germline, CDR1 is GTSNPN, CDR2 SVGIG (reference sequence). The CDR3 totals 13 residues. V gave up 0 bases and J gave up 4 bases, with 10 bases separating them. CDR3 DNA: TGTGCCTGGAGTGTATCTCGGATATACGAGCAGTACTTC. It specifies CAWSVSRIYEQYF.

The J gene is TRBJ1-6, the V gene TRBV27; 7 bases align to TRBD1. V lost 4 bases and J lost 6; bases outside the gene matches: 6. Germline loops: CDR1 MNHEY, CDR2 SMNVEV (reference sequence). The CDR3 totals 15 residues. The CDR3 sequence is CASSSRQGGNSPLHF. In DNA, the CDR3 is TGTGCCAGCAGTTCAAGACAGGGTGGTAATTCACCCCTCCACTTT.

The chain carries TRBV18 and TRBJ1-5; 7 bases map to TRBD1. This CDR3 is built from 13 residues. Germline V gene lookup returns CDR1 KGHSH and CDR2 LQKENI. The V and J ends lost 5 bases and 11 bases, in that order; junction bases with no gene match: 9. In nucleotides, the CDR3 is TGTGCCAGCTCAGGACAGGACCCTGGGTCCCAGCATTTT. Translation: CASSGQDPGSQHF.

The CDR3 sequence: CATQREPYEQYF. As DNA, the CDR3 is TGTGCGACCCAGCGAGAACCCTACGAGCAGTACTTC. V gene TRBV30 combines with J gene TRBJ2-7; no firm D call. Germline V gives CDR1 GTSNPN, CDR2 SVGIG (reference sequence). The CDR3 contains 12 residues.

The chain links TRBV30 to TRBJ1-1; D unclear. The length of the CDR3 is 13 residues. V shed 3 bases and J shed 0 bases, with 8 bases lying between them. The germline CDR1 and CDR2 sequences are GTSNPN and SVGIG (reference sequence). DNA for the CDR3: TGTGCCTGGAGCTCTGGGGTGAACACTGAAGCTTTCTTT. Translated, it gives CAWSSGVNTEAFF.

V is TRBV12-5 and J is TRBJ2-3; TRBD1 matches 9 bases. From germline, CDR1 is LGHNT and CDR2 FRNRAP. The CDR3 has 14 residues. Trimming took 6 bases from V and 4 from J; bases not matched to a gene: 5. This CDR3 is CASGAQGAADTQYF. The CDR3 DNA reads TGTGCTAGTGGGGCACAGGGGGCCGCAGATACGCAGTATTTT.

This clone has only a few counts. The chain has TRBV7-3 and TRBJ2-7; 8 positions agree with TRBD1. The CDR3 totals 15 residues. Germline-derived CDR1 and CDR2 are SGHTA and FQGTGA. V lost 2 bases and J lost 4; bases outside the gene matches: 7. The CDR3 DNA reads TGTGCCAGCAGCTTACAGGGGGCAGGCGGGTACGAGCAGTACTTC. Protein: CASSLQGAGGYEQYF. Together with reference TRBV7-3 and TRBJ2-7, the CDR3 gives the full variable domain: GAGVSQTPSNKVTEKGKYVELRCDPISGHTALYWYRQSLGQGPEFLIYFQGTGAADDSGLPNDRFFAVRPEGSVSTLKIQRTERGDSAVYLCASSLQGAGGYEQYFGPGTRLTVT.

This clone was seen only a few times. The chain combines TRBV2 with TRBJ2-7; tentatively, D is TRBD1 (5 bases). Germline loops: CDR1 SNHLY, CDR2 FYNNEI. CDR3 size: 11 residues. The ends were cut back, 3 bases at V and 7 bases at J, with 7 bases in the middle. Here the CDR3 reads CASSDQGEQYF. The CDR3 DNA is TGTGCCAGCAGTGACCAGGGAGAGCAGTACTTC.

The chain uses TRBV13 and TRBJ1-6, with 9 bases aligning to TRBD1. The J segment lost 10 bases and the V segment lost 6 bases, leaving 16 bases of the junction unmatched. Germline V gene sequence: CDR1 PRHDT, CDR2 FYEKMQ (reference sequence). The CDR3 totals 17 residues. Written as DNA, the CDR3 is TGTGCCAGCAGGGGGGGGGACAGGGCCAATTTTTGGTCACCCCTCCACTTT. It yields the protein CASRGGDRANFWSPLHF. Together with reference TRBV13 and TRBJ1-6, the CDR3 gives the full variable domain: AAGVIQSPRHLIKEKRETATLKCYPIPRHDTVYWYQQGPGQDPQFLISFYEKMQSDKGSIPDRFSAQQFSDYHSELNMSSLELGDSALYFCASRGGDRANFWSPLHFGNGTRLTVT.

The chain joins TRBV27 to TRBJ2-7, with a possible D match to TRBD1 (5 bases). CDR3 length: 14 residues. Germline V gene sequence: CDR1 MNHEY, CDR2 SMNVEV (reference sequence). V lost 6 bases to trimming and J lost 0 bases, with 12 bases between them. CDR3 sequence reads: CASRGGRDSYEQYF. In DNA, the CDR3 is TGTGCCAGCAGAGGTGGCAGGGACTCCTACGAGCAGTACTTC.

The gene calls are TRBV30 and TRBJ2-7, with 8 bases fitting TRBD2. V gave up 2 bases and J gave up 3 bases; unmatched junction bases: 3. CDR1 and CDR2 (germline): GTSNPN, SVGIG (reference sequence). The CDR3 is made up of 13 amino acids. The CDR3 region is CAWSPGGGYEQYF. CDR3 coding DNA: TGTGCCTGGAGTCCCGGGGGGGGCTACGAGCAGTACTTC.

This clone was found a few times. A junction end diverges from the germline sequence, so it may reflect a read error. Other DNA sequences from this sample encode an identical CDR3 as well. The genes are TRBV28 and TRBJ2-1, with D perhaps being TRBD1 or TRBD2 (5 bases each). In germline, CDR1 is MDHEN, CDR2 SYDVKM. The CDR3 sequence is 17 residues long. The CDR3 region has the DNA TGTGCTAGCAGTCGAGGCAGCGGCCCCGGCCAAGGGGATGAGCAGTTCTTC. This translates into CASSRGSGPGQGDEQFF.

The chain has TRBV25-1 and TRBJ1-2; the match to TRBD1 covers 12 bases. Germline V gene lookup returns CDR1 MGHDK and CDR2 SYGVNS. Trimming at V came to 6 bases and at J to 2 bases, leaving 10 bases not matched to a gene. The CDR3 loop spans 17 amino acids. CDR3 nucleotide sequence: TGTGCCAGCAGCCTTCTCTTCGGGACAGGGGGCAACTATGGCTACACCTTC. Its translation: CASSLLFGTGGNYGYTF.

The chain links TRBV5-1 to TRBJ1-4; 8 nucleotides agree with TRBD1. The germline V gene has CDR1 SGHRS and CDR2 YFSETQ. Trimming cost V 7 bases and J 8 bases; bases outside gene matches: 13. This CDR3 comprises 15 residues. The DNA for the CDR3 is TGCGCCAGCGGTCCGGGCAGGGGGCAGCCCGAAAAACTGTTTTTT. Residues: CASGPGRGQPEKLFF.

The genes are TRBV5-6 and TRBJ2-2; 12 bases are a match to TRBD1. Germline V gene data show CDR1 as SGHDT and CDR2 as YYEEEE. This CDR3 has 16 amino acids. V shed 1 base and J 6 bases; nucleotides not matched to a gene: 4. The CDR3 coding sequence is TGTGCCAGCAGCTTGCGGGACAGGGGGCGGTCCGGGGAGCTGTTTTTT. It specifies CASSLRDRGRSGELFF.

V is TRBV25-1 and J is TRBJ1-5; 7 bases align to TRBD1. The CDR3 is 16 amino acids. Trimming removed 1 base from V and 4 bases from J; junction bases left unmatched: 7. From germline, CDR1 is MGHDK and CDR2 SYGVNS. In nucleotides, the CDR3 is TGTGCCAGCAGTGAATCCAGGGCAGGGGGAAATCAGCCCCAGCATTTT. It specifies CASSESRAGGNQPQHF. Together with reference TRBV25-1 and TRBJ1-5, the CDR3 gives the full variable domain: EADIYQTPRYLVIGTGKKITLECSQTMGHDKMYWYQQDPGMELHLIHYSYGVNSTEKGDLSSESTVSRIRTEHFPLTLESARPSHTSQYLCASSESRAGGNQPQHFGDGTRLSIL.

CDR3 residues: CASSADRAGEQYF. The CDR3 DNA reads as TGTGCCAGCAGCGCAGACAGGGCGGGCGAGCAGTACTTC. The gene calls are TRBV11-2 and TRBJ2-7, with 7 bases fitting TRBD1. The CDR3 has 13 residues. Unmatched junction bases numbered 7, after V lost 5 bases and J lost 6 bases. Germline CDR1 SGHAT, CDR2 FQNNGV. Filled out from reference TRBV11-2 and TRBJ2-7, the complete variable domain reads EAGVAQSPRYKIIEKRQSVAFWCNPISGHATLYWYQQILGQGPKLLIQFQNNGVVDDSQLPKDRFSAERLKGVDSTLKIQPAKLEDSAVYLCASSADRAGEQYFGPGTRLTVT.

The chain uses TRBV28 and TRBJ2-7; the D gene could be TRBD1 or TRBD2 (6 bases each). CDR1 and CDR2 from the germline V gene are MDHEN and SYDVKM. Trimming shortened V by 1 base and J by 4 bases, and 14 bases separated the two germline ends. The CDR3 runs to 15 residues. The CDR3 is CASSLLGGDLYEQYF. CDR3 sequence (DNA): TGTGCCAGCAGTTTATTGGGGGGCGATCTTTACGAGCAGTACTTC.

This sequence joins TRBV30 and TRBJ1-5; no clear D gene. V was shortened by 1 base and J by 4 bases, with 11 bases between the two germline ends. Looked up from germline, CDR1 is GTSNPN and CDR2 is SVGIG (reference sequence). The CDR3 is 14 residues long. CDR3 in amino acids: CAWSGGNGNQPQHF. The CDR3 DNA follows: TGTGCCTGGAGTGGAGGGAACGGAAATCAGCCCCAGCATTTT.

This chain links TRBV28 with TRBJ1-2; 10 bases agree with TRBD1. CDR1 is MDHEN, CDR2 SYDVKM, per germline. This CDR3 region has 13 residues. V lost 6 bases to trimming and J lost 4 bases; unmatched junction nucleotides: 2. CDR3 sequence: CASRDRGFYGYTF. As DNA, the CDR3 is TGTGCCAGCAGGGACAGGGGGTTCTATGGCTACACCTTC.